The 20 T cell receptor beta chains in this list originate from one sample, sequenced in a study of shared clonotypes between healthy human individuals. Only in-frame clones appear in the TCRdb table, and some are missing; sequencing was by immunoSEQ multiplex PCR. This table holds more than 2,000,000 clones, over 85% found once. Input material: naive CD4+ T cells sorted from blood. Described subset: CD45RA+ positively selected. These receptors all come from a man younger than 35 in good health.

The chain joins TRBV10-2 to TRBJ1-6; a weak D match, TRBD1 (6 bases). The CDR3 has 14 residues. V shed 2 bases and J shed 7 bases, with 9 bases lying between them. Germline loops: CDR1 WSHSY, CDR2 SAAADI. The CDR3 loop reads CASSENGQNSPLHF. The CDR3 DNA is TGCGCCAGCAGTGAGAATGGACAGAATTCACCCCTCCACTTT.

The genes are TRBV12-5 and TRBJ2-5; no firm D call. The germline V and J ends were trimmed by 1 base and 4 bases, with 19 bases remaining between them. Germline V gives CDR1 LGHNT, CDR2 FRNRAP. The length of the CDR3 is 17 residues. The CDR3 sequence is CASGLGSGGVIGETQYF. CDR3 bases: TGTGCTAGTGGTTTGGGATCGGGCGGAGTAATCGGAGAGACCCAGTACTTC.

The V and J genes are TRBV5-1 and TRBJ2-1, with TRBD1 identical over 7 bases. The CDR3 has 16 residues. With V trimmed by 6 bases and J by 3 bases, 12 bases remained unmatched. Germline loops: CDR1 SGHRS, CDR2 YFSETQ. The CDR3 DNA follows: TGCGCCAGCACCCAAGAAGGGACAGCCGTCTACAATGAGCAGTTCTTC. It specifies CASTQEGTAVYNEQFF.

This clone was seen only once. Distinct nucleotide sequences in the sample also encode this CDR3. The V call is TRBV4-1, the J call TRBJ2-1, with 13 positions matching TRBD2. The J segment lost 4 bases and the V segment lost 3 bases, leaving 3 bases of the junction unmatched. The V gene's germline CDR1 is MGHRA and CDR2 YSYEKL. The CDR3 contains 16 residues. The CDR3 reads CASSQGTSGVYNEQFF. CDR3 bases: TGCGCCAGCAGCCAGGGGACTAGCGGGGTTTACAATGAGCAGTTCTTC.

The V and J genes are TRBV2 and TRBJ2-5; TRBD1 or TRBD2 may be the D gene (5 bases each). Germline CDR1 is SNHLY and CDR2 is FYNNEI. The CDR3 runs to 13 residues. V lost 6 bases and J lost 5, with 13 bases in between. CDR3 amino acids: CASRDSGSETQYF. For the CDR3, the DNA is TGTGCCAGCAGGGATTCAGGGAGCGAGACCCAGTACTTC.

The chain links TRBV30 to TRBJ2-7, with D hard to call. V dropped 6 bases and J dropped 4 bases, with 25 bases sitting between them. The germline V gene encodes CDR1 GTSNPN and CDR2 SVGIG (reference sequence). There are 16 residues in the CDR3. The CDR3 spells CACRRNVWPAAYEQYF. CDR3 nucleotides: TGTGCCTGCCGGCGGAATGTTTGGCCCGCGGCGTACGAGCAGTACTTC. The complete variable domain, with remaining parts taken from reference TRBV30 and TRBJ2-7, reads SQTIHQWPATLVQPVGSPLSLECTVEGTSNPNLYWYRQAAGRGLQLLFYSVGIGQISSEVPQNLSASRPQDRQFILSSKKLLLSDSGFYLCACRRNVWPAAYEQYFGPGTRLTVT.

This chain joins TRBV9 and TRBJ1-2; maybe TRBD1 (5 bases). Trimming left V 0 bases short and J 4 bases short, with 13 bases between. Per the germline V gene, CDR1 is SGDLS and CDR2 is YYNGEE. This CDR3 is built from 15 residues. The CDR3 loop is CASSVAGQASYGYTF. The CDR3 bases are TGTGCCAGCAGCGTAGCGGGGCAGGCGAGCTATGGCTACACCTTC.

CDR3 loop: CSASRGVAGVRETQYF. The CDR3 bases are TGCAGCGCTTCGCGGGGAGTAGCGGGAGTTCGAGAGACCCAGTACTTC. J is TRBJ2-5 and V is TRBV29-1, with 9 bases matching TRBD2. Germline trimming cut 7 bases from V and 4 bases from J; bases unmatched to any gene: 16. The CDR3 loop spans 16 amino acids. The germline CDR1 and CDR2 sequences are SQVTM and ANQGSEA.

This chain links TRBV10-2 with TRBJ2-3; D not certain. CDR1 and CDR2 (germline): WSHSY, SAAADI. This CDR3 is built from 11 residues. V was trimmed by 3 bases and J by 7 bases, leaving 5 bases between them. CDR3 sequence (DNA): TGCGCCAGCAGTGATGGCAATACGCAGTATTTT. It codes for CASSDGNTQYF.

Turning to this clone: The junction departs from the called germline gene at one end, perhaps through a read error. The V call is TRBV4-3, the J call TRBJ2-7; D is unclear. The CDR3 sequence is 11 residues long. Germline V CDR1 and CDR2: LGHNA, YSLEER. CDR3 sequence (DNA): TGCGCCAGCAGCCTTATCAACGAGGCCGACTTC. Its protein is CASSLINEADF.

CDR3 DNA: TGTGCCAGCAGCATACCGGGACTAGCGGGAACGGTAGAGACCCAGTACTTC. Amino acid sequence: CASSIPGLAGTVETQYF. The chain uses TRBV7-9 and TRBJ2-5; 13 positions agree with TRBD2. The CDR3 consists of 17 residues. V was pared by 5 bases and J by 4 bases, with 10 bases of the junction left unmatched. CDR1 and CDR2 (germline): SEHNR, FQNEAQ (reference sequence).

The chain employs TRBV15 and TRBJ2-1, with 7 bases matching TRBD2. The V gene's germline CDR1 is LNHNV and CDR2 YYDKDF (reference sequence). J gave up 0 bases and V 1 base, and 3 bases lay outside the gene matches. The CDR3 spans 16 residues. For the CDR3, the DNA is TGTGCCACCAGCAGAGGCGGGAGAAACTCCTACAATGAGCAGTTCTTC. Translation: CATSRGGRNSYNEQFF.

This clone has a handful of counts. CDR3 sequence (DNA): TGCGCCAGCAGTGGCGATTGGAACACCGGGGAGCTGTTTTTT. This codes for CASSGDWNTGELFF. This chain links TRBV10-1 with TRBJ2-2, with unresolved D. V dropped 4 bases and J dropped 1 base, with 7 bases sitting between them. The CDR3 runs 14 residues. CDR1 is WNHNN, CDR2 SYGVQD, per germline (reference sequence).

The chain combines TRBV19 with TRBJ2-5; 7 positions agree with TRBD2. With 4 bases clipped from V and 1 base from J, the junction kept 3 bases outside the gene matches. The CDR3 consists of 14 residues. CDR1 is LNHDA, CDR2 SQIVND, per germline (reference sequence). CDR3 bases: TGTGCCAGTAGTACTTGGACTAGCCAAGAGACCCAGTACTTC. Translated, it gives CASSTWTSQETQYF.

J is TRBJ2-2 and V is TRBV10-1; TRBD2 is a possible D gene (8 bases). V was cut by 6 bases and J by 3 bases, with 14 bases left in between. This CDR3 comprises 15 residues. Looked up from germline, CDR1 is WNHNN and CDR2 is SYGVQD (reference sequence). This CDR3 reads CASSPGRGHTGELFF. CDR3 nucleotides: TGCGCCAGCAGCCCCGGGAGGGGGCACACCGGGGAGCTGTTTTTT.

The rearrangement joins TRBV7-6 to TRBJ1-1, with 10 bases that match TRBD1. Trimming cost V 0 bases and J 6 bases; bases outside gene matches: 4. This CDR3 region has 15 residues. CDR1 is SGHVS and CDR2 is FNYEAQ in the germline V gene. As DNA, the CDR3 is TGTGCCAGCAGCTTAGCAGGGACAGGGGTTTCTGAAGCTTTCTTT. It encodes CASSLAGTGVSEAFF.

Regarding this clone: The sample has other DNA sequences that encode this CDR3 too. The V and J genes are TRBV11-2 and TRBJ2-5; D possibly corresponds to TRBD2 (6 bases). Trimming stripped 5 bases from V and 1 base from J, with 8 bases between. Germline V gene sequence: CDR1 SGHAT, CDR2 FQNNGV. The CDR3 has 13 amino acids. The chain's CDR3 is CASSGGLQETQYF. The CDR3 DNA is TGTGCCAGCAGCGGGGGACTCCAAGAGACCCAGTACTTC.

As regards this clone: The junction departs from germline at one end; a sequencing error may be responsible. V is TRBV2 and J is TRBJ2-7; a possible D gene is TRBD2 (6 bases). CDR1 and CDR2 from the germline V gene are SNHLY and FYNNEI. The CDR3 length is 12 residues. The CDR3 nucleotides are TGTGCCAGCAATGAATGGGGAGGCGAGCAGTACTTC. This encodes CASNEWGGEQYF.

V usage is TRBV30 and J usage is TRBJ1-5; tentatively, D is TRBD1 (5 bases). This CDR3 contains 14 residues. Trimming pared 4 bases from V and 10 bases from J, leaving 20 bases between. Germline-derived CDR1 and CDR2 are GTSNPN and SVGIG (reference sequence). The CDR3 is CAWTTKGSGNPQHF. The CDR3 DNA reads TGTGCCTGGACTACAAAGGGGTCGGGGAATCCCCAGCATTTT.

The J gene is TRBJ1-1, the V gene TRBV5-1; 8 bases fit TRBD1. This CDR3 is built from 12 residues. Germline CDR1 SGHRS, CDR2 YFSETQ. V was clipped by 7 bases and J by 7 bases; unmatched bases: 6. Here the CDR3 reads CASGQGAGEAFF. CDR3 bases: TGCGCCAGCGGCCAGGGGGCGGGTGAAGCTTTCTTT.